A single T cell receptor beta chain is shown here with its context. This sample stems from a study of T cell responses to AZD1222 COVID-19 vaccine. This CDR3 has 15 residues. The germline V and J ends were trimmed by 6 bases and 6 bases, with 18 bases remaining between them. Germline V gene data show CDR1 as MNHEY and CDR2 as SVGAGI. Sequenced by immunoSEQ multiplex PCR; TCRdb stores in-frame clones only, minus some. The data hold about 120,000 clones, with over 80% observed a single time. The source was peripheral blood, collected on day 0 of AZD1222 vaccination. The genes are TRBV6-5 and TRBJ1-5; D might be TRBD1 (5 bases). The sequence came from an adult in good health. In DNA form, the CDR3 reads TGTGCCAGCAGAACCCCCAGTGGGGGTCGTCAGCCCCAGCATTTT. Translating gives CASRTPSGGRQPQHF.